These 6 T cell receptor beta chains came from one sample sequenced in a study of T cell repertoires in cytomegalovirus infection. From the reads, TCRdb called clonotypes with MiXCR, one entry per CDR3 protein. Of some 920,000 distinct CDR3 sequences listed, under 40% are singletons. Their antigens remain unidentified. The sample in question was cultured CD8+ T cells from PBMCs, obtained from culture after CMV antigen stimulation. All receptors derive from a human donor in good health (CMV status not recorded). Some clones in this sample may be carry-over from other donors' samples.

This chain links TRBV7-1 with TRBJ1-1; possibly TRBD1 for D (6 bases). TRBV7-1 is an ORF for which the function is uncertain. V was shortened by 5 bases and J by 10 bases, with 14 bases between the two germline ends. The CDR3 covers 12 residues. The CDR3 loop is CASSREAGVAFF. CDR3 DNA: TGTGCCAGCAGCCGAGAGGCAGGGGTAGCTTTCTTT.

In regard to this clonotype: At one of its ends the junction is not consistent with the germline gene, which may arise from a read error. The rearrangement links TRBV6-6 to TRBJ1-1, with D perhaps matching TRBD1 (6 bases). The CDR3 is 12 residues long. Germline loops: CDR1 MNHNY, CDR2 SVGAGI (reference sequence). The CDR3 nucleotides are TGTGCCGGCAGTAACTGCGGGGGCCAATCTTTCTTT. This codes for CAGSNCGGQSFF.

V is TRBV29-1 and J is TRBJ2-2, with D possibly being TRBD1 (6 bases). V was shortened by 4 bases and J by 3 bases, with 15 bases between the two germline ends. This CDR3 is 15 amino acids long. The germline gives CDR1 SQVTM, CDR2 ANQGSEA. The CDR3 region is CSVAGVPSYTGELFF. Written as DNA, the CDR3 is TGCAGCGTTGCAGGGGTCCCCTCCTACACCGGGGAGCTGTTTTTT.

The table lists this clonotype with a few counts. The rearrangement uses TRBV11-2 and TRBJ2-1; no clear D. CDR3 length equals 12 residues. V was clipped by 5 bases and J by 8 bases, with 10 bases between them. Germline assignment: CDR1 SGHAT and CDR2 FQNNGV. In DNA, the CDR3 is TGTGCCAGCAGCCCCCACGGTTATGAGCAGTTCTTC. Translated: CASSPHGYEQFF. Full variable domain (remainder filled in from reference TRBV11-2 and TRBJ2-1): EAGVAQSPRYKIIEKRQSVAFWCNPISGHATLYWYQQILGQGPKLLIQFQNNGVVDDSQLPKDRFSAERLKGVDSTLKIQPAKLEDSAVYLCASSPHGYEQFFGPGTRLTVL.

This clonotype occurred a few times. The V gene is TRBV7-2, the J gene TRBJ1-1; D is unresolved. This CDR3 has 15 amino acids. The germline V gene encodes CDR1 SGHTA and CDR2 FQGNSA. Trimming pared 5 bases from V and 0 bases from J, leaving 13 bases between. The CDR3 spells CASSPEKYVNTEAFF. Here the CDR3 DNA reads TGTGCCAGCAGCCCCGAGAAGTATGTGAACACTGAAGCTTTCTTT.

The CDR3 bases are TGTGCCAGCAGCTTGCCCTCGATAGGGCATGAGCAGTTCTTC. Its protein is CASSLPSIGHEQFF. This chain uses TRBV5-6 with TRBJ2-1; D gene unclear. V lost 1 base, J lost 8 bases, and 13 bases lay in between. The CDR3 has 14 residues. In germline, CDR1 is SGHDT, CDR2 YYEEEE.